This T cell receptor beta chain was sequenced for a study of cytomegalovirus exposure and HLA in healthy donors (dated by TCRdb to between 2016 and 2019). At the level of the whole study: According to an earlier analysis of several hundred of the donors, 150 million to 200 million T cells yielded 95 million to 140 million unique TCR beta sequences and 276 Gb of sequence data. Of the 300 to 500 genotyped donors, 81% were placed in the genetic ancestry cluster associated with self-reported Caucasian donors. The study profiled the T cell repertoires of approximately 700 subjects by immunosequencing and related them to cytomegalovirus serostatus. A later analysis re-examined previously published TCR beta repertoires from just over 650 donors and added high-resolution HLA genotyping to investigate patterns of TCR occurrence. Class I and class II HLA loci were covered by the typing at four-digit resolution. Donor age, sex, ethnicity and CMV serostatus were compiled together with the repertoire data. The study combined high-throughput TCR immunosequencing, statistical association of individual TCRs with disease status, and machine learning to predict cytomegalovirus infection status. All discovery cohort repertoires had been generated on a single sequencing platform. Rather than using new phenotypic data, the later analysis identified candidate immune exposures from TCR beta sequences and from how often those sequences occurred across donors. Besides the first cohort of around 670 subjects, a separate validation cohort made up of over 100 different subjects was used. Typing coverage varied by locus: about 629-630 donors for A, B, C, DRB1 and DQB1; approximately 520 for DQA1; over 600 for DPA1; some 470 for DPB1. The aim of the study was to test whether cataloging public T cell receptors could identify signatures of past pathogen exposure. Among about 370 genotyped donors of the cohort, an average of roughly 230,000 unique TCR beta nucleotide sequences was sequenced per donor, of which about 19% were non-productive. Five DR-DQ haplotypes were handled as single units for association and clustering because linkage in the cohort was strong. In a later genetic analysis, genome-wide SNP genotypes for about 65% of the roughly 700 donors were used, and that subset was treated as a discovery cohort. To decide whether each TCR beta V gene segment behaved as functional or pseudogenic, an earlier analysis of fewer than 750 of the donors relied on high-throughput TCR beta sequencing. Roughly 300 gigabases of sequencing data and 75 million to 85 million unique TCR sequences made up an early release that covered over 550 HLA-typed donors. Study-wide findings and limitations: The classifier was reported to diagnose cytomegalovirus status with high specificity and sensitivity in both the original and validation cohorts. When HLA alleles, especially DR and DQ, strongly co-occurred, attributing TCR associations to individual alleles was difficult. HLA typing was unavailable for some donors at each locus, so association tests used only the typed subset. A cluster of highly shared sequence variants was judged likely to be a technical artifact of the sequencing pipeline. In an earlier analysis of more than 500 of the donors, most TCR beta V segments appeared in productive rearrangements about 87% or about 30% of the time, broadly matching IMGT annotations. Several of the top co-occurrence clusters appeared to be linked to parvovirus B19, influenza, CMV and Epstein-Barr virus, according to a later analysis. In a later genetic analysis, fewer N-insertions in productive TCRs were reported among donors in an Asian-associated ancestry cluster than the approximately 670-donor mean. A later analysis found that TCR association rates varied across HLA loci, with DRB1 alleles showing the most associated TCRs and HLA-C alleles the fewest. In a later analysis, some 17,000 TCR beta sequences were associated with specific HLA alleles at a false discovery rate of 0.05. CMV serostatus was the only immune exposure information available for the cohort. Linkage disequilibrium might explain the correlated functional status among segregating V segments, but an unknown experimental factor could not be excluded. A further reported finding was that TCR beta sequences accurately predicted the HLA-A and HLA-B alleles for most subjects in the first cohort. In vitro tests confirmed that a few of the cytomegalovirus-associated TCR beta chains recognize cytomegalovirus antigens. Because the 87-base-pair reads could not distinguish some IMGT-functional V segments, including TRBV6-2 and TRBV6-3, those segments were excluded. Presence/absence analyses assumed roughly uniform sequencing depth across donors, an assumption that may not hold. The cohort was sequenced for TCR beta chains only, and without alpha or paired-chain data the features that could be detected were limited. Most TCR sequences were seen in very few donors, while some public TCRs were found in many individuals. In the study, roughly 160 TCR beta chains were listed as associated with cytomegalovirus. Because counts were too low, approximately 18 rarely observed V segments, including chromosome 9 orphons, were excluded from the earlier analysis of 500 to 700 of the donors. In a later analysis, most CMV-associated TCR beta chains were found to appear HLA-restricted, with HLA associations seemingly driven largely by CMV exposure. The authors suggested that the approach could potentially be generalized to other disease states and immunological phenotypes. A later analysis found that HLA-associated TCR beta chains were more clonally expanded and had lower generation probabilities than equally common non-associated chains. An association between a missense DCLRE1C variant and V-gene and J-gene trimming of TCR beta chains was found in a later genetic analysis and replicated in an independent cohort.

The germline V gene sets CDR1 to SGHVS and CDR2 to FNYEAQ. Deletion took 0 bases off V and 2 bases off J, with a span of 6 bases between the germline ends. Measured from the cysteine to the phenylalanine, the CDR3 is 14 residues long. The read is trimmed to its CDR3 DNA, 42 bases read in frame from base 1. The cohort was made up of 666 healthy bone marrow donors. At the time of sampling, all cohort members were nominally healthy, though unrecorded immune exposures were likely present. The donor tested CMV seropositive, placing the donor among the 250 to 300 seropositive members of the cohort. A peripheral blood sample was provided by each donor, and peripheral blood mononuclear cells were used for TCR beta sequencing. Genomic DNA was extracted from the blood cell samples with the Qiagen DNeasy Blood Extraction Kit. The library came from the immunoSEQ multiplex PCR assay. For the multiplex PCR, a mixture combining 60 forward primers for TCR Vbeta segments and 13 reverse primers for TCR Jbeta segments was used. A multiplex PCR assay on genomic DNA amplified the CDR3 region of rearranged TCR beta genes. On the Illumina HiSeq System, the amplified TCR beta libraries were sequenced as 87-base-pair reads. Under the source paper's analysis protocol: Across the 670 or so repertoires, a later analysis counted around 80 million unique TCR beta chains, around 10 million of which were shared by at least two donors. Raw reads were error-corrected and collapsed into unique sequences with a nearest-neighbor algorithm that merged closely related sequences to remove PCR and sequencing errors. Alignment of CDR3 sequences to IMGT reference sequences was used to assign V, D and J gene segments. For a sequence to be retained, at least a six-nucleotide match to both a V gene segment and a J gene segment was required. Rearrangements were classified as productive when the CDR3 lacked stop codons and remained in frame with V and J, and all other rearrangements were classified as non-productive. Following IMGT convention, CDR3 was defined as the stretch from the second conserved V-encoded cysteine to the conserved J-encoded phenylalanine. The earlier analysis of 587 of the donors excluded sequences that lacked an unambiguous match to a single V gene segment. An earlier analysis of several hundred of the donors called V segments functional above 56.7% productive rearrangements and segregating when the between-donor standard deviation exceeded 5%. To diagnose cytomegalovirus status from the catalog of TCR beta chain sequences, a statistical classification framework was built. In a later analysis, TCR nucleotide sequences were compared against IMGT/GENE-DB human TR gene sequences so that V and J genes could be assigned. The TCRdist pipeline was used in a later analysis to assign CDR3 sequences and most-parsimonious VDJ recombination scenarios. In a later analysis, every TCR beta chain was defined by the combination of its CDR3 amino acid sequence and its V-gene family, and reads without a unique V-gene family were dropped. To address suspected cross-contamination and a sequencing artifact, a later analysis removed several hundred highly shared, low-generation-probability nucleotide sequences. For each public chain, a later analysis derived a clonal expansion index from normalized ranks of inferred template counts within each repertoire. In a later analysis, generation probabilities were computed with a VDJ recombination model fitted to out-of-frame rearrangements, and the resulting probabilities were checked against IGoR. A later analysis scored TCR-TCR, TCR-HLA and TCR-CMV co-occurrence with hypergeometric tests, applying a repertoire-size bias correction to TCR pairs. To estimate false discovery rates, a later analysis permuted the HLA or CMV assignments 20 times. A later analysis grouped co-occurring TCRs with DBSCAN, adding TCRdist sequence similarity when clustering within HLA-allele-positive subsets. For co-occurrence clustering, repertoires with fewer than 30,000 or more than 120,000 public chains were excluded, along with 4 to 6 repertoires with anomalous nucleotide sharing. Drawn from immuneACCESS, this table holds only the in-frame rearrangements with V and J called that TCRdb kept. Clones are partly lost; checked studies trace under half to an unresolved V gene and leave the rest unexplained. That table gives V, J and clone size, and the DNA gave D and trimming. The sample data list 81,000 or so clones, and 77% of these were observed just once. Roughly 3.2% of the sample is in the top ten clones.

As concerns this clone: The specificity of this receptor is unknown. One base away there is no much larger clone; base qualities are not given.

Sequencing input: PBMCs. The receptor comes from a man in his fifties or sixties in good health and CMV-seropositive. Rearrangement joined TRBV7-6 to TRBJ2-3; D gene: possibly TRBD2, on 5 matching bases. The DNA is TGTGCCAGCAGCTTAGCGGGAGCCACAGATACGCAGTATTTT. Translated, this gives CASSLAGATDTQYF.